This record concerns one T cell receptor (beta chain) sequence. The specificity of this receptor is unknown. No base quality information exists; no much larger clone differs at one position. The sample comes from a study of T cell responses to AZD1222 COVID-19 vaccine (dated by TCRdb to the early 2020s). Context from the whole study: A total of just over 230 trial participants underwent TCR sequencing, of whom about 200 had received two doses of AZD1222 and approximately 26 had received two doses of the MenACWY control vaccine. Trial participants were enrolled by age into subgroups of 18-55, 56-69 and 70-plus years, and around 150, 28 and 57 TCR-sequenced participants, respectively, were included in these subgroups. Overall study results and their limits: A significant rise in spike-specific TCR breadth and depth was observed after two AZD1222 doses relative to day 0 and relative to MenACWY recipients. Vaccine-associated CD4 TCRs spanned the whole spike protein, with dominant responses in regions 160-218 and 743-854. In the small 56-69-year group, the increase in depth fell short of significance, most likely because of low power. Only 5 to 7 AZD1222 recipients were SARS-CoV-2 seropositive at baseline, limiting conclusions about previously exposed vaccinees. Most participants were white British and females outnumbered males, and the authors suggested that clonal diversity may have been underestimated. Nearly half of unique spike-specific TCRs reportedly recognized epitopes outside regions mutated in the B.1.351 and B.1.1.7 variants. Because no day 14 peak-response samples were available, repertoires were characterized only after the peak T cell response.

The CDR3 regions of human TCRbeta chains were analyzed by immunosequencing. As for the authors' bioinformatics: TCRs in the repertoires were matched against a reference library of SARS-CoV-2-specific TCRs that had been generated with the MIRA antigen-specificity platform. Breadth was defined as the fraction of unique TCRs that were SARS-CoV-2-associated, and depth was defined as the fraction of total T cells that were SARS-CoV-2-associated. Using the MIRA data, each spike-specific TCR was mapped to the spike region that the TCR reacts to and placed in a CD4 or CD8 class. Log10-transformed breadth and depth values were compared by one-way ANOVA with Sidak's multiple comparisons tests. TCRdb mirrors the immuneACCESS table, restricted to in-frame sequences. Some clones are absent from its copies; in checked studies, under half trace to an unresolved V gene, and the reason for the others is unknown. V, J and clone size derive from that table, while D and trimming were established from the DNA sequence. The sample table lists roughly 86,000 clones, approximately 81% of them with a count of one. In total, the top ten clones hold more than 3.5% of the sample.

The sample's time point label is to be understood as: about 28 days (+/-7) after the second vaccine dose. AZD1222 recipients given second doses at about 4 weeks or at about 12 weeks were pooled, since spike-specific TCR depth and breadth were not found to differ between the two schedules. The vaccinee samples were drawn from two UK trials, COV001 and COV002, one of which was a single-blind randomized controlled phase 2/3 trial testing AZD1222 (ChAdOx1 nCoV-19) in healthy adults. Trial participant PBMC samples were collected at day 0 and day 28 after the second dose for TCRbeta chain sequencing. The specimen comprised peripheral blood, sampled 28 days after the second AZD1222 dose. This clonotype originated in an adult who received the AZD1222 COVID-19 vaccine.

The CDR3 protein: CASSPGTGHGYTF. The DNA reads as follows: TGCGCCAGCAGCCCCGGGACAGGGCATGGCTACACCTTC. Here the chain combines TRBV5-1 and TRBJ1-2, with 9 bases matching TRBD1. In the germline V gene, CDR1 corresponds to SGHRS and CDR2 to YFSETQ. Relative to germline, V is missing 4 bases and J is missing 6 bases, with 4 bases of the junction outside any gene match. Including cysteine and phenylalanine, the CDR3 has 13 amino acids. Kept here is only the CDR3 DNA, which spans 39 bases and is read in frame from base 1.